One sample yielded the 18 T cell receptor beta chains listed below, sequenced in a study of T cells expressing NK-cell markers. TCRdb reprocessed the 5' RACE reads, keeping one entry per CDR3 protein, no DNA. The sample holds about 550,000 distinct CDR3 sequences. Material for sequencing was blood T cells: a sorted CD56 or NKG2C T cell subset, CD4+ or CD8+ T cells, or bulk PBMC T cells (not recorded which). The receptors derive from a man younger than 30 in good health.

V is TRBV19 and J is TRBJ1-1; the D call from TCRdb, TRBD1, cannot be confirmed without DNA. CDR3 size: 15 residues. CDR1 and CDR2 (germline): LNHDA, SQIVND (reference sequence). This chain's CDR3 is CASSISGQGNTEAFF.

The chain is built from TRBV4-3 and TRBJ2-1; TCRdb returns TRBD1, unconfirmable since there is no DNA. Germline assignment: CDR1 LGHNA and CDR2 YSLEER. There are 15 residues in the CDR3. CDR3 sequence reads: CASSYISGAYNEQFF.

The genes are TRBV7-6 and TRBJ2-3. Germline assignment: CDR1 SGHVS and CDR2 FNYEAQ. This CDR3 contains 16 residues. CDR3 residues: CASSFSLRTSTDTQYF.

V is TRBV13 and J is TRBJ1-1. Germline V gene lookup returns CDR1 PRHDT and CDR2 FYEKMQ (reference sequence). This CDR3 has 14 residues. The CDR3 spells CASSFGSWVAEAFF.

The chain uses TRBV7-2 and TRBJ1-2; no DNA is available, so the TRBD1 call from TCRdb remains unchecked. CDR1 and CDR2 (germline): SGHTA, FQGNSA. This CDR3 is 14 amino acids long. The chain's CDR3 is CASSLLREDYGYTF.

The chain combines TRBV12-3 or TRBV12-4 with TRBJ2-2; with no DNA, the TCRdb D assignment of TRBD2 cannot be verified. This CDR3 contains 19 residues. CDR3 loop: CASSFKREGQRGDTGELFF.

CDR3 in amino acids: CATSRATLGLAGVDTQYF. The genes are TRBV15 and TRBJ2-3; the D call from TCRdb, TRBD2, cannot be confirmed without DNA. The germline V gene encodes CDR1 LNHNV and CDR2 YYDKDF (reference sequence). This CDR3 spans 18 amino acids.

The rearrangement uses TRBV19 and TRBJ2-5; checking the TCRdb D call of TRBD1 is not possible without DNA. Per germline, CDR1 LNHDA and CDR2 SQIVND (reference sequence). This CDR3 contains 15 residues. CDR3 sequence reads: CASSIQRNPGETQYF.

This CDR3 reads CASTPSVLQLQETQYF. The gene calls are TRBV12-3 or TRBV12-4 and TRBJ2-5. CDR3 length: 16 amino acids.

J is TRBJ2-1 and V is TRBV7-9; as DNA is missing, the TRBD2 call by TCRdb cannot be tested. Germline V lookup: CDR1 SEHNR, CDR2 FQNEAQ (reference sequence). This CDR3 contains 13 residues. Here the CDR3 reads CASSFRQGGEQFF.

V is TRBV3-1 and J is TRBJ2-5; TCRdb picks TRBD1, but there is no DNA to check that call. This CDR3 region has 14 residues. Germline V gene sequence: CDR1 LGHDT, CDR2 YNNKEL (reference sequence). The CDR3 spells CASSPSGRGETQYF.

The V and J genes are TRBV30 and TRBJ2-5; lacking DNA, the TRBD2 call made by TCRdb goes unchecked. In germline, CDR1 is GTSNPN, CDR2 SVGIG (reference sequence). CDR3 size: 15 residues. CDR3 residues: CAWSVLAGGGETQYF.

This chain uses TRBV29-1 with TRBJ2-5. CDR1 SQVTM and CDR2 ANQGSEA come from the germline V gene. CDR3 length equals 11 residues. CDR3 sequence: CSVSSDETQYF.

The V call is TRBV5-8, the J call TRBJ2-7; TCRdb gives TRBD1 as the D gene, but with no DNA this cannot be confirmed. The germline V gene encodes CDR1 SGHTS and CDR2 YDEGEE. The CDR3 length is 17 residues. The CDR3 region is CASSFPPGTQSSYEQYF.

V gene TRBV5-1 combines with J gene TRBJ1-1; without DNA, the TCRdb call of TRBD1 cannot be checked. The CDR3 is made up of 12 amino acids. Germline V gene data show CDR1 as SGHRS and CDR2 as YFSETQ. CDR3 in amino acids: CASSSGGAEAFF.

CDR3 sequence: CASSSAQSDTQYF. This sequence joins TRBV11-1 and TRBJ2-3. CDR1 and CDR2 from the germline V gene are SGHAT and FQDESV (reference sequence). This CDR3 has 13 amino acids. Combining the CDR3 with reference TRBV11-1 and TRBJ2-3 gives the whole variable domain EAEVAQSPRYKITEKSQAVAFWCDPISGHATLYWYRQILGQGPELLVQFQDESVVDDSQLPKDRFSAERLKGVDSTLKIQPAELGDSAMYLCASSSAQSDTQYFGPGTRLTVL.

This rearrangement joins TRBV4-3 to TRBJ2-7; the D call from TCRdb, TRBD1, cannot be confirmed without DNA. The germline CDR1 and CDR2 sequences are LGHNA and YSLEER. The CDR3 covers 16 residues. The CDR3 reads CASSQDAGTGDYEQYF.

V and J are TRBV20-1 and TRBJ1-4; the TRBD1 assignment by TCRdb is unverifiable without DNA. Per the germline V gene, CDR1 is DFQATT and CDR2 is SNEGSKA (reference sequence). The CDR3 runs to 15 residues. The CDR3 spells CSARVTTRGDEKLFF.